This entry concerns a single TCR beta chain. Its binding antigen is unknown. Within one base of it there is no much larger clone, and no base qualities were kept. These data come from a study of PD-1 blockade in classical Hodgkin lymphoma (dated by TCRdb to the early 2020s). Looking at the study overall: Nivolumab dosing was 3 mg/kg intravenously every 2 weeks, continuing until either disease progression or unacceptable toxicity. The study used TCR beta sequencing and CyTOF to define a peripheral blood immune signature of response to PD-1 blockade in classical Hodgkin lymphoma.

Overall results and qualifications from the work: Patients starting nivolumab less than 1 year after ASCT had lower diversity and were excluded from later analyses to avoid confounding by immune reconstitution. Newly diagnosed patients were reported to have lower baseline TCR diversity than healthy donors, and relapsed/refractory patients were reported to have lower baseline TCR diversity still. Only a single clinical trial cohort was studied, and what caused the repertoire differences, possibly disease activity or prior therapy, remained undefined. Baseline diversity similar to that of newly diagnosed patients was observed in trial patients achieving complete response, whereas significantly lower diversity was observed in partial responders and progressors. A significant rise by C4D1 was seen in CD4+ but not CD8+ TCR diversity (p=0.0027 vs p=0.16), with the rise being most apparent in complete responders (p=0.02).

The time point tag for this specimen amounts to: cycle 2 day 1 (C2D1) of nivolumab. Every trial patient had relapsed after autologous stem cell transplantation, and cohorts A, B and C differed in prior brentuximab vedotin exposure. The trial cohort was composed of around 60 patients with relapsed/refractory classical Hodgkin lymphoma, for whom complete response, partial response or progressive disease was recorded as best overall response. Single-agent nivolumab was administered to trial patients in the multi-cohort phase II CheckMate 205 trial. Best overall response was determined by an independent review committee according to the 2007 International Working Group response criteria. PBMCs from the trial were collected at three points: immediately before nivolumab initiation (C1D1), and during therapy at cycle 2 day 1 and cycle 4 day 1. Peripheral blood was collected in 8 mL Vacutainer Cell Preparation Tubes, from which PBMCs were isolated by centrifugation and then cryopreserved.

V is pared back by 7 bases and J by 7 bases, with 10 bases lying between the germline termini. Reading from cysteine to phenylalanine, the CDR3 counts 11 amino acids. The only DNA kept is the CDR3, 33 bases in frame from the first base. Sequences SNHLY (CDR1) and FYNNEI (CDR2) are obtained from the germline V gene. Genomic DNA was extracted with the Qiagen DNeasy kit from unsorted PBMCs and from negatively selected CD4+ and CD8+ fractions. Amplification of TCR beta CDR3 regions was done by immunoSEQ multiplex PCR with primers that anneal to V and J segments. Amplification bias was minimized using a synthetic immune receptor repertoire, and residual bias was removed computationally after sequencing. Per the authors' processing: Custom Python scripts were used to quantify repertoire diversity as the Shannon entropy index. Unsorted, CD4+ and CD8+ repertoires were analyzed separately, except for combined analyses in which CD4+ and CD8+ sequences were merged in silico. A clone counted as expanded when the clone's frequency after treatment rose at least 2-fold relative to C1D1, and clones undetected at baseline were given a pseudocount of 0.5. Clones with 0 or 1 copy at C1D1 were classified as singleton clones, and clones with 2 or more copies were classified as non-singleton clones. By matching protein sequences in sorted samples from the same patient, clones expanded in unsorted samples were annotated as CD4+, CD8+ or unknown. Wilcoxon tests were applied to paired samples to test diversity changes from C1D1 to C4D1. The source is immuneACCESS, and TCRdb retained only in-frame sequences with V and J called. Part of the clones is not carried over; for the studies checked, unresolved V genes explain less than half of this, and the remainder is unexplained. V, J and clone size are those of that table, while D and trimming were read from the DNA. For this sample the table gives about 110,000 clones, of which 70% to 90% were detected only once. The biggest ten clones account for nearly 20% of the sample.

The chain joins TRBV2 to TRBJ1-1, with no confident D gene call. This sample comprised peripheral blood mononuclear cells (PBMCs), obtained before the second cycle of nivolumab. The TCR sequence derives from a human donor with classical Hodgkin lymphoma. The CDR3 protein sequence reads: CASTYSVEAFF. In nucleotides, the sequence is TGTGCCAGCACCTACAGCGTTGAAGCTTTCTTT. When the CDR3 is completed using the reference TRBV2 and TRBJ1-1 genes on either side, the full variable domain is EPEVTQTPSHQVTQMGQEVILRCVPISNHLYFYWYRQILGQKVEFLVSFYNNEISEKSEIFDDQFSVERPDGSNFTLKIRSTKLEDSAMYFCASTYSVEAFFGQGTRLTVV.